The present T cell receptor beta chain was sequenced within a study of neoadjuvant anti-PD-1 for oral cavity cancer. Study-wide findings and caveats: Treg/Th17 ratio rose with pretreatment blood and fell with post-treatment tumor TCRbeta clonality. TCR analyses covered only a few patients per response group.

Data came from immunoSEQ multiplex PCR; TCRdb stores just in-frame clones and leaves some out. Here the sample spans fewer than 15,000 clones, over 60% being singletons. Concerning this clone itself: Its antigen remains unidentified.

V gave up 2 bases and J gave up 7 bases, with 15 bases separating them. The CDR3 consists of 15 residues. Germline V gene lookup returns CDR1 LNHDA and CDR2 SQIVND (reference sequence). This TCR was recovered from a person aged 35-79 years with oral cavity squamous cell carcinoma. This chain uses TRBV19 with TRBJ1-5; D is possibly TRBD1 (5 bases). Sequenced here: PBMCs, sampled before nivolumab (anti-PD-1) treatment. The CDR3 DNA reads as TGTGCCAGTAGTATAAGGCAGGGATGGTCCCAGCCCCAGCATTTT. Translation: CASSIRQGWSQPQHF.